This record looks at one TCR beta chain sequence and its context. The antigen it binds to is not known. Within one base of it there is no much larger clone, and no base qualities were kept. The roughly 39 donors, aged roughly 6 to 90 years, were systemically healthy Caucasian individuals from Russia. About 9.1 milliliters of peripheral blood were collected from each donor into EDTA-treated Vacutainer tubes. Ficoll-Paque density-gradient centrifugation was used to isolate PBMCs, with at least 6 million obtained per sample. Trizol reagent was used to extract total RNA from PBMCs, with at least 5.5 micrograms per sample. Naive CD45RAhigh/CD27high T cell percentages were measured by flow cytometry on a PBMC aliquot from every donor. This sample was included in a study of blood T cells in healthy people across ages (dated by TCRdb to between 2014 and 2016). Turning to the overall study: In model experiments, template switching captured about one uniquely barcoded TCR beta cDNA molecule for every two T cells. Age-related changes in TCR beta repertoire diversity were measured in the study by deep sequencing normalized with unique cDNA molecular identifiers. The donors were divided into four age groups: young (average approximately 15 years), middle-aged (approximately 41), aged (approximately 62) and long-lived (82). To avoid experimental bias, donors of different ages were spread randomly across the sequencing lanes. The study analyzed two additional independent replicas of 1 million unique cDNA reads from the same blood draw for two donors, one aged 18 to 30 and one aged 80 or older. What the work shows at the level of the full study, not this receptor alone: Conclusive comparison of naive and antigen-experienced compartments was prevented by the profiling of bulk unsorted PBMCs. The CMV infection status of donors was not known, potentially confounding age-related changes in expanded clonotypes. Compared with the aged group, the long-lived group had more naive CD4+ T cells, fewer expanded clones and increased TCR diversity, suggesting age selection. As age increased, observed TCR beta diversity per million T cells dropped in a roughly linear way, and a significant reduction was already evident by age 40. Total diversity estimates from one million sequenced T cells were considered lower bounds and underestimates. A strong correlation was found between observed TCR beta diversity and the percentage of naive T cells measured by flow cytometry.

The receptor library was made with 5' RACE. The listed sequencing device is Illumina HiSeq 2500. The second PCR ran for about 7 to 11 cycles and used a J-beta primer mix along with a sample-barcoded 5' primer. Each TCR beta cDNA molecule received a unique molecular identifier from a template-switch 5' adaptor carrying 12 random nucleotides. Each sample yielded at least 2.5 million CDR3-containing paired-end reads. First-strand cDNA was synthesized from all RNA with the Mint cDNA synthesis kit, primed by a TRBC-specific oligonucleotide. Following uracil-DNA glycosylase treatment, all cDNA underwent a first 18-cycle PCR with the universal primers M1SS and BC2_uni_R. Regarding the original processing steps: Normalization of each sample was performed by random selection of 1 million high-quality reads, each carrying a distinct molecular identifier. Instead of being binned into consensus sequences, reads that shared molecular identifiers were thrown out. MiTCR, run with a Q25 quality threshold and the strictest error-elimination algorithm, handled CDR3 identification, clonotype clustering and error correction. Lower-bound total TCR beta diversity was estimated with a nonparametric unseen species model using Euler transformation. The public reads were reprocessed in TCRdb via fastp at Q25 and MiXCR, keeping in-frame beta chains. Merged by CDR3 protein, the rows form single entries marked with the most common genes and DNA. The V and J calls, along with clone size, are taken from TCRdb and not from the paper's own processing. This sample has fewer than 700,000 distinct CDR3 sequences in its table, and around 50% of those were observed once. Just under 25% of the sample comes from the top ten.

The germline V gene gives CDR1 as MNHEY and CDR2 as SVGAGI. The CDR3 goes from the cysteine to the phenylalanine over 15 residues. Kept here is only the CDR3 DNA, which spans 45 bases and is read in frame from base 1. V lost 6 bases and J lost 15 bases; the stretch between them is 27 bases long. Recombination linked TRBV6-5 to TRBJ2-4; the D element might be TRBD1 or TRBD2, as each aligns at 5 bases. The origin of this receptor is an elderly man in good health. The specimen was blood. The DNA reads as follows: TGTGCCAGCAGCCGAGAGACGGGGCTTAAGGACGAGCGGTACTTC. Translated, this is CASSRETGLKDERYF.